These 3 T cell receptor beta chains share one sample of origin, sequenced in a study of blood T cell repertoires in COVID-19. The assay was immunoSEQ multiplex PCR, and TCRdb's table has in-frame clones only and misses some. Here the sample spans about 130,000 clones, more than 80% being singletons. The specimen sequenced was peripheral blood. The receptors come from a human donor in a cohort sampled during active COVID-19.

This chain joins TRBV6-6 and TRBJ2-6; D may be TRBD1 (6 bases). V shed 5 bases and J shed 0 bases, with 14 bases lying between them. From germline, CDR1 is MNHNY and CDR2 SVGAGI (reference sequence). There are 17 residues in the CDR3. The CDR3 here is CASSPSTGPSGANVLTF. In nucleotides, the CDR3 is TGTGCCAGCAGTCCTTCGACAGGTCCCTCTGGGGCCAACGTCCTGACTTTC.

V usage is TRBV5-4 and J usage is TRBJ1-1; the D gene is possibly TRBD1 (5 bases). Germline CDR1 SGHNT, CDR2 YYREEE (reference sequence). There are 15 residues in the CDR3. Deletions cut 0 bases from V and 0 bases from J, with 9 bases between. The chain's CDR3 is CASSLEGTLNTEAFF. CDR3 bases: TGTGCCAGCAGCTTGGAAGGGACTCTGAACACTGAAGCTTTCTTT.

This chain links TRBV18 with TRBJ2-5, with D possibly TRBD1 on 6 matching bases. Germline CDR1 reads KGHSH; CDR2 reads LQKENI. The CDR3 is made up of 14 amino acids. Trimming pared 4 bases from V and 2 bases from J, leaving 11 bases between. The CDR3 is CASSQTGTQETQYF. DNA of the CDR3: TGTGCCAGCTCACAGACCGGGACACAAGAGACCCAGTACTTC.